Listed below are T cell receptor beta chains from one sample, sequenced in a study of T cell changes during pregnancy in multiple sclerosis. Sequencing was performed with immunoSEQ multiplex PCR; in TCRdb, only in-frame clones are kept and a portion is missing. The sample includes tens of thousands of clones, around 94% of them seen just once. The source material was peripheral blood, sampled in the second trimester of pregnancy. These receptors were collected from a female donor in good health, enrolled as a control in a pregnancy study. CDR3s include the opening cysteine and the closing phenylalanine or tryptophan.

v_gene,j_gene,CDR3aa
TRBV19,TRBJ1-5,CASRDRQNSNQPQHF
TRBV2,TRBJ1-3,CASRSPGQGRNTIYF
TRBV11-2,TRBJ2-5,CASSLRTTQETQYF
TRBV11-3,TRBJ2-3,CASSLGDRGHPTDTQYF
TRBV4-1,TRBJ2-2,CASSHEPTDRELFF
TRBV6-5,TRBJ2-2,CASSYPGGGPTGELFF
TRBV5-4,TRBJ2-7,CASSLGRTYEQYF
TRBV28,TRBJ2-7,CASSFGGGSGYEQYF
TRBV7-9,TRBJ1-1,CASSLQENTEAFF
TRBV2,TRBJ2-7,CASTTEAGVEQYF
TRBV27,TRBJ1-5,CASRLGGPNQPQHF
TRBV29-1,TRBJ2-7,CSRAGTDLF
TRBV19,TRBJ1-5,CASSDRAGQPQHF
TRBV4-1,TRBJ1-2,CASSQDPHMASYGYTF
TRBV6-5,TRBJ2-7,CASSYSKARGSYEQYF
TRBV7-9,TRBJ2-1,CASSLGQGYNEQFF
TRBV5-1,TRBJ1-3,CASRSLSSGNTIYF
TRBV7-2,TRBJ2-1,CASSSLAVEPNEQFF
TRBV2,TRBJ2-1,CASSSNEQFF
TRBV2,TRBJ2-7,CASSLSGQSYEQYF
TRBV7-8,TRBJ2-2,CASSSRDSSTGELFF
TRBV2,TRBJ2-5,CASAPGGEGRFLAQYF